The T cell receptor beta chain under discussion was sequenced for a study of blood T cell repertoires in COVID-19. Sequencing was performed with immunoSEQ multiplex PCR; in TCRdb, only in-frame clones are kept and a portion is missing. The sample gives about 410,000 clones, roughly 91% of which show up once; 1.5% to 2% is in the top ten. The CDR3 sequence is 14 residues long. Trimming removed 0 bases at V and 4 bases at J, with 9 bases between. The germline CDR1 and CDR2 sequences are SNHLY and FYNNEI. The TCR was taken from a woman in her thirties who had recovered from COVID-19. What was sequenced was PBMCs or T cells enriched from blood (not recorded which). The V gene is TRBV2, the J gene TRBJ1-1; D might be TRBD1 (5 bases). CDR3 sequence: CASSEAVGATEAFF. The CDR3 bases are TGTGCCAGCAGTGAAGCAGTAGGGGCCACTGAAGCTTTCTTT.